What follows are 6 T cell receptor beta chains derived from one specimen sequenced in a study of Tregs in tolerant kidney transplant recipients. Repertoires were generated with immunoSEQ multiplex PCR, while TCRdb's copy carries only in-frame clones and drops some. With approximately 52,000 clones in the sample, the ten largest clones hold roughly 0.85%. This sample comprised CD4+ T cells from blood, obtained before the transplant. All receptors derive from a human donor who received a combined kidney and bone marrow transplant.

With regard to this clone: The read comes to an end 3 residues before the CDR3 does, leaving the germline J gene to fill in the end. The chain joins TRBV7-2 to TRBJ1-2, with TRBD1 matching 7 bases. V lost 6 bases to trimming and J lost 4 bases; unmatched junction nucleotides: 5. This CDR3 has 13 residues. Germline V gene sequence: CDR1 SGHTA, CDR2 FQGNSA. The chain's CDR3 is CASRWDRTYGYTF. The covered CDR3 bases are TGTGCCAGCAGGTGGGACAGAACCTATGGC.

Points on this clone: Coverage ceases 3 residues before the CDR3 finishes, and the germline J gene fills in the end. V is TRBV20-1 and J is TRBJ2-1; 7 bases map to TRBD2. The V gene's germline CDR1 is DFQATT and CDR2 SNEGSKA (reference sequence). The CDR3 extends over 15 amino acids. V shed 1 base, J shed 8 bases, and the junction held 11 bases outside the gene matches. The CDR3 protein is CSARVFGTNLYEQFF. The sequenced CDR3 bases are TGCAGTGCTAGAGTCTTCGGGACTAATCTTTATGAG.

Comment on this clone: The CDR3 goes on 3 residues after the read ends, and that part is filled in from the germline J gene. The chain couples TRBV5-6 to TRBJ2-5; 8 bases align to TRBD1. CDR3 size: 15 residues. The J segment lost 5 bases and the V segment lost 3 bases, leaving 9 bases of the junction unmatched. Germline-derived CDR1 and CDR2 are SGHDT and YYEEEE. The part of the CDR3 DNA that was read is TGTGCCAGCAGCTACCAAGGACAGGGCGTGGAGACC. It codes for CASSYQGQGVET. From start to end, the CDR3 is CASSYQGQGVETQYF.

Details on this clone: The read terminates 3 residues ahead of where the CDR3 ends, so the germline J gene completes it. This rearrangement joins TRBV20-1 to TRBJ2-1; 8 nucleotides agree with TRBD2. The ends lost 4 bases at V and 5 bases at J; junction bases unmatched: 13. Germline CDR1 is DFQATT and CDR2 is SNEGSKA (reference sequence). The CDR3 is 16 residues long. The CDR3 protein is CSATRASGSGDNEQFF. The CDR3 DNA, read in part, is TGCAGTGCTACCCGGGCTAGCGGGTCTGGCGACAATGAG.

A word on this clone: One end of the junction fails to match germline, which may point to a read error. The read comes to an end 3 residues before the CDR3 does, leaving the germline J gene to fill in the end. V is TRBV19 and J is TRBJ1-4, with unresolved D. CDR1 and CDR2 from the germline V gene are LNHDA and SQIVND (reference sequence). The CDR3 runs to 13 residues. The sequenced CDR3 bases are TGTGCCAGTAGTTTAGAGGGCAGGGAAAAA. Protein sequence: CASSLEGREK. The entire CDR3 reads CASSLEGREKLFF.

Of note for this clone: The sequence runs out 3 residues before the end of the CDR3; the remainder is reconstructed from the germline J gene. The J gene is TRBJ2-3, the V gene TRBV6-1; the D gene is possibly TRBD1 (6 bases). Germline CDR1 and CDR2: MNHNS and SASEGT. This CDR3 spans 16 amino acids. Trimming left V 2 bases short and J 0 bases short, with 12 bases between. CDR3 DNA (partial): TGTGCCAGCAGTGAAAGGTGGACAGCTAGCACAGATACG. Amino acids: CASSERWTASTDT. The whole CDR3 region reads CASSERWTASTDTQYF.